The entry below gives a single T cell receptor beta chain sequence along with its context. Original processing methods: Estimation of nucleated cell counts relied on the amplification of reference gene primers. Only in-frame clones appear in the TCRdb table, and some are missing; sequencing was by immunoSEQ multiplex PCR. The V and J calls and the clone size are those of that table, but D and trimming were determined from the DNA. The sample has 150,000 or so clones, roughly four fifths seen once. The data belong to a study of blood T cell repertoires in COVID-19. J gave up 4 bases and V 7 bases, and 9 bases lay outside the gene matches. The CDR3 extends over 15 amino acids. Germline V gene lookup returns CDR1 MNHEY and CDR2 SVGAGI.

This clonotype originated in a man aged 50 to 59 who had recovered from COVID-19. The specimen was PBMCs or T cells enriched from blood (not recorded which). V is TRBV6-5 and J is TRBJ2-3; TRBD2 agrees at 9 bases. The CDR3 loop reads CASKSGRGGPDTQYF. CDR3 sequence (DNA): TGTGCCAGCAAATCCGGGCGGGGGGGCCCAGATACGCAGTATTTT.